Following are 13 T cell receptor beta chains from one sample sequenced in a study of response to subunit inactivated influenza vaccine. TCRdb called the RT-PCR reads again in MiXCR, with one record for every CDR3 protein. The sample shows about 700,000 distinct CDR3 sequences, roughly 14% of them seen only once. The sample in question was PBMCs from blood, obtained 11 to 12 days after vaccination. These receptors came from a man in his forties or fifties who received an inactivated influenza vaccine.

Only a few counts were recorded for this clonotype. CDR3 sequence reads: CAISERGDYNEQFF. The CDR3 DNA sequence: TGTGCCATCAGTGAGAGGGGGGACTACAATGAGCAGTTCTTC. This rearrangement joins TRBV10-3 to TRBJ2-1; D is possibly TRBD1 or TRBD2 (6 bases each). The germline CDR1 and CDR2 sequences are ENHRY and SYGVKD. The CDR3 consists of 14 residues. V lost 2 bases, J lost 3 bases, and 8 bases lay in between.

In this sample, this clonotype turned up a few times. The gene calls are TRBV7-2 and TRBJ2-3; TRBD2 agrees at 10 bases. Germline values: CDR1 SGHTA, CDR2 FQGNSA. The CDR3 is 17 residues long. After removal of 1 base from V and 3 bases from J, the junction contained 7 bases not matched to a gene. CDR3 DNA sequence: TGTGCCAGCAGCTTAGGAGGTAGCGGGGGGCCTACAGATACGCAGTATTTT. It encodes CASSLGGSGGPTDTQYF.

Only a few counts were recorded for this clonotype. DNA for the CDR3: TGTGCCAGTAGTATCCTTCGGGAGTCCTACAATGAGCAGTTCTTC. Its translation: CASSILRESYNEQFF. V usage is TRBV19 and J usage is TRBJ2-1, with a possible D match to TRBD2 (6 bases). Germline loops: CDR1 LNHDA, CDR2 SQIVND (reference sequence). The CDR3 consists of 15 residues. V was cut by 3 bases and J by 1 base, with 10 bases left in between.

This clonotype was counted between two and nine times. The V gene is TRBV7-8, the J gene TRBJ2-3; 11 nucleotides agree with TRBD1. This CDR3 has 16 amino acids. V dropped 3 bases and J dropped 5; count of bases not matched to a gene: 7. The germline V gene encodes CDR1 SGHVS and CDR2 FQNEAQ. The CDR3 nucleotides read TGTGCCAGCAGCTTGGCGGGACAGGGGGGAGGAGATACGCAGTATTTT. This sequence encodes CASSLAGQGGGDTQYF.

In its sample, this clonotype was seen a few times. The chain is built from TRBV11-2 and TRBJ2-4; 7 bases match TRBD1. The CDR3 extends over 14 amino acids. Germline CDR1 and CDR2: SGHAT and FQNNGV. V lost 1 base, J lost 9 bases, and 6 bases stayed unmatched. CDR3 bases: TGTGCCAGCAGCTTAGGACAGGGACGGGGCATTCAGTACTTC. This sequence encodes CASSLGQGRGIQYF.

The rearrangement joins TRBV4-3 to TRBJ1-1; D is unresolved. Trimming took off 4 bases at V and 0 bases at J, with 9 bases between the two ends. CDR1 and CDR2 (germline): LGHNA, YSLEER. The CDR3 totals 14 residues. This CDR3 reads CASSRDLVNTEAFF. The DNA of the CDR3 is TGCGCCAGCAGCCGAGATCTCGTGAACACTGAAGCTTTCTTT.

V usage is TRBV6-2 or TRBV6-3 and J usage is TRBJ2-1; the match to TRBD2 covers 10 bases. Trimming removed 6 bases from V and 13 bases from J; junction bases left unmatched: 9. CDR3 length: 13 residues. Per the germline V gene, CDR1 is MNHEY and CDR2 is SVGEGT. The CDR3 here is CASSGRLAGVQFF. CDR3 in DNA: TGTGCCAGCAGCGGCCGGCTAGCGGGAGTTCAGTTCTTC.

There are a few counts of this clonotype. V is TRBV12-3 or TRBV12-4 and J is TRBJ2-3; possible D gene TRBD1, 5 bases. The CDR3 sequence is 14 residues long. V lost 7 bases and J 4 bases, leaving 15 bases between the germline ends. CDR3 sequence (DNA): TGTGCCAGCACCACGACAGTCTCGGCAGATACGCAGTATTTT. It is translated as CASTTTVSADTQYF.

This clonotype showed up just a few times. This sequence joins TRBV20-1 and TRBJ2-7; the match to TRBD2 covers 10 bases. The CDR3 has 15 residues. Germline-derived CDR1 and CDR2 are DFQATT and SNEGSKA (reference sequence). Trimming removed 0 bases from V and 3 bases from J; junction bases left unmatched: 5. CDR3 nucleotides: TGCAGTGCTAGAGAGTTGGGACTAGCGCGCTACGAGCAGTACTTC. This codes for CSARELGLARYEQYF.

This clonotype was picked up one time. This chain links TRBV12-3 or TRBV12-4 with TRBJ2-7; TRBD2 agrees at 7 bases. The CDR3 contains 14 residues. V was pared by 1 base and J by 4 bases, with 4 bases of the junction left unmatched. Here the CDR3 DNA reads TGTGCCAGCAGTTTAGACGGGGGGATTTACGAGCAGTACTTC. Protein: CASSLDGGIYEQYF.

This clonotype was found many times. The V gene is TRBV12-3 or TRBV12-4, the J gene TRBJ2-1; possibly TRBD1 or TRBD2 for D (5 bases each). With 6 bases removed from V and 6 bases from J, the gap between germline ends came to 15 bases. The CDR3 extends over 14 amino acids. The CDR3 reads CASRPGRKSNEQFF. The DNA for the CDR3 is TGTGCCAGCAGACCGGGACGGAAGAGCAATGAGCAGTTCTTC.

This clonotype has a count of ten or more. This rearrangement joins TRBV25-1 to TRBJ1-2; D is undetermined. Trimming left V 5 bases short and J 7 bases short, with 8 bases between. CDR1 MGHDK and CDR2 SYGVNS come from the germline V gene. This CDR3 contains 11 residues. Here the CDR3 DNA reads TGTGCCAGCAGTCACGGGTCTGGCTACACCTTC. Amino acids: CASSHGSGYTF.

This chain joins TRBV6-1 and TRBJ2-2; no clear D gene. The CDR3 sequence is 13 residues long. V lost 6 bases and J 4 bases, leaving 9 bases between the germline ends. CDR1 and CDR2 from the germline V gene are MNHNS and SASEGT. CDR3 in DNA: TGTGCCAGCAGGGCGATCGGCACCGGGGAGCTGTTTTTT. Amino acid sequence: CASRAIGTGELFF.